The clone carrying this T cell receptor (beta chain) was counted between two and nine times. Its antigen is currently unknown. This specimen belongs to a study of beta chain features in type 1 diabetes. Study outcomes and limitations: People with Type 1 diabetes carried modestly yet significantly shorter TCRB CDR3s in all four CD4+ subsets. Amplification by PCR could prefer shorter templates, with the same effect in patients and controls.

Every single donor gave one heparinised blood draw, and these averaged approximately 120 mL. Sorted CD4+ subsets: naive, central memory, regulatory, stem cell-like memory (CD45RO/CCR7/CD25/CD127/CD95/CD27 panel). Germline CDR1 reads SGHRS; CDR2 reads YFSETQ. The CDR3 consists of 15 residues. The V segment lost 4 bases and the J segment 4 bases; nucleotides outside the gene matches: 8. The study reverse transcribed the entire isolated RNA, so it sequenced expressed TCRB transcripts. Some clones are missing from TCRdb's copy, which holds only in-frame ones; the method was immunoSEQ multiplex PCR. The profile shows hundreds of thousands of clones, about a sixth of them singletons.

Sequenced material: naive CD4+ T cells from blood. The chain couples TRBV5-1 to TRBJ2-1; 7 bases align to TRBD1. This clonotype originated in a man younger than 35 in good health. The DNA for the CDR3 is TGCGCCAGCAGCGGTACAGGGGTGAGTTACAATGAGCAGTTCTTC. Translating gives CASSGTGVSYNEQFF.